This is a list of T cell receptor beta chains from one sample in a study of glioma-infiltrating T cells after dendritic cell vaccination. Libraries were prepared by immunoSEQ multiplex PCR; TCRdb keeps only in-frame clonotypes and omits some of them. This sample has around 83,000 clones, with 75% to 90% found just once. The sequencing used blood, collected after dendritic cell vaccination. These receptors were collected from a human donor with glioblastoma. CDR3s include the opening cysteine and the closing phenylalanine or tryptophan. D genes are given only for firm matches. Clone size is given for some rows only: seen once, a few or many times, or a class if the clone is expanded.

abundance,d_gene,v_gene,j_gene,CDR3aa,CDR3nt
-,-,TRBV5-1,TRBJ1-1,CASSSPGKYTEAFF,TGCGCCAGCAGCTCTCCAGGGAAGTACACTGAAGCTTTCTTT
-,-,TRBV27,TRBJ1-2,CASSFIKQGKGQYGYTF,TGTGCCAGCAGTTTCATTAAACAGGGAAAGGGCCAGTATGGCTACACCTTC
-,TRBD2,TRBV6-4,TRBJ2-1,CASSGVAGLSYNEQFF,TGTGCCAGCAGTGGGGTAGCGGGCCTCTCCTACAATGAGCAGTTCTTC
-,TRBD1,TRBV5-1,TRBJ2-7,CASSYDRGSYEQYF,TGCGCCAGCAGCTATGACAGGGGTAGTTACGAGCAGTACTTC
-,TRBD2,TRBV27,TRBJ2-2,CASSPTHLAGFTGELFF,TGTGCCAGCAGCCCCACCCACCTAGCGGGATTCACCGGGGAGCTGTTTTTT
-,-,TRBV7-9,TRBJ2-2,CASSLGTGQFTGELFF,TGTGCCAGCAGCTTAGGGACCGGACAATTTACCGGGGAGCTGTTTTTT
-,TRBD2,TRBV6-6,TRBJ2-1,CASRTPSGGSYNEQFF,TGTGCCAGCAGAACGCCGTCGGGAGGTTCTTACAATGAGCAGTTCTTC
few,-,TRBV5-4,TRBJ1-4,CASSFSRNNEKLFF,TGTGCCAGCAGCTTTTCCAGGAATAATGAAAAACTGTTTTTT
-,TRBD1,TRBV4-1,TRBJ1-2,CASSPGQAANYGYTF,TGCGCCAGCAGCCCTGGACAGGCCGCTAACTATGGCTACACCTTC
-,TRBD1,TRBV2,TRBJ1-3,CASSYGQASGNTIYF,TGTGCCAGCAGTTACGGACAGGCCTCTGGAAACACCATATATTTT
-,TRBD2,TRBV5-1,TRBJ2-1,CASSLEPSGRDEQFF,TGCGCCAGCAGCTTGGAGCCTAGCGGACGGGATGAGCAGTTCTTC
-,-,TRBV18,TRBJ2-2,CASLPGGLNTGELFF,TGTGCCAGCCTCCCGGGGGGCCTGAACACCGGGGAGCTGTTTTTT
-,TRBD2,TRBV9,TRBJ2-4,CASTVWAGGDKNIQYF,TGTGCCAGCACCGTTTGGGCGGGGGGTGACAAAAACATTCAGTACTTC
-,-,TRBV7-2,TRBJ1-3,CASSYGTLSGNTIYF,TGTGCCAGCAGCTACGGGACACTCTCTGGAAACACCATATATTTT
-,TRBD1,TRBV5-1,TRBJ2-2,CASSQGDRATGELFF,TGCGCCAGCAGCCAAGGGGACAGGGCCACCGGGGAGCTGTTTTTT
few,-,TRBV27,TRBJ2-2,CASSLFTGTGELFF,TGTGCCAGCAGTTTATTCACAGGCACCGGGGAGCTGTTTTTT
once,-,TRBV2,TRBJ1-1,CVSTTGSEAFF,TGTGTCAGCACTACAGGGTCCGAAGCTTTCTTT
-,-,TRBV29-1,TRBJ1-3,CSVDPGGNTIYF,TGCAGCGTTGACCCAGGCGGAAACACCATATATTTT
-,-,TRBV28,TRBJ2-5,CASRPTNPPQYF,TGTGCCAGCCGACCGACAAACCCTCCCCAGTACTTC
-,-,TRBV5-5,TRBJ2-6,CASSQVEGTGANVLTF,TGTGCCAGCAGCCAAGTCGAGGGAACTGGGGCCAACGTCCTGACTTTC
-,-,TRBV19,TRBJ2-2,CASSIAAARTGELFF,TGTGCCAGTAGTATAGCTGCCGCGAGGACCGGGGAGCTGTTTTTT
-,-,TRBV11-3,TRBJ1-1,CASSFAGDTEAFF,TGTGCCAGCAGCTTCGCGGGGGACACTGAAGCTTTCTTT
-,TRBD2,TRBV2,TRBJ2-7,CASSDWLVGGRYEQYF,TGTGCCAGCAGTGACTGGTTGGTAGGCGGGAGGTACGAGCAGTACTTC
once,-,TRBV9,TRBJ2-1,CASSVAVGSGLKFYNEQFF,TGTGCCAGCAGCGTAGCGGTTGGTAGCGGTTTGAAATTCTACAATGAGCAGTTCTTC
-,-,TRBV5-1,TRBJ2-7,CASSLASLADPYEQYF,TGCGCCAGCAGCTTGGCCTCCCTAGCAGACCCCTACGAGCAGTACTTC
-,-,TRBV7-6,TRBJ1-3,CASSYQQGPGNTIYF,TGTGCCAGCAGCTACCAACAGGGACCTGGAAACACCATATATTTT
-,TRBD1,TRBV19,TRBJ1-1,CASSPRFWAGGTEAFF,TGTGCCAGTAGTCCCAGATTCTGGGCAGGGGGCACTGAAGCTTTCTTT
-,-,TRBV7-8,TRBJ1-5,CASSFRESNQPQHF,TGTGCCAGCAGCTTTAGAGAGAGCAATCAGCCCCAGCATTTT
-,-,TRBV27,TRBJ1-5,CASRSDPPRWGNQPQHF,TGTGCCAGCCGTAGCGACCCTCCCCGGTGGGGCAATCAGCCCCAGCATTTT
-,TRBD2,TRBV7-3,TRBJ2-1,CASSPRGGASKNLDNSYNEQFF,TGTGCCAGCAGCCCCCGGGGGGGGGCCTCTAAAAATCTCGATAACTCCTACAATGAGCAGTTCTTC
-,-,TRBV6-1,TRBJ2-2,CASEQSNTGELFF,TGTGCCAGCGAACAGTCGAACACCGGGGAGCTGTTTTTT
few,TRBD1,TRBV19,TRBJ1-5,CASSIPDRVSQPQHF,TGTGCCAGTAGTATTCCCGACAGGGTCAGCCAGCCCCAGCATTTT
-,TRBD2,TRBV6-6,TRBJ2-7,CASIQGLAPYEQYF,TGTGCCAGCATCCAGGGACTAGCCCCCTACGAGCAGTACTTC
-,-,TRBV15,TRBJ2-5,CATSRGYLQETQYF,TGTGCCACCAGCAGGGGCTACTTACAAGAGACCCAGTACTTC
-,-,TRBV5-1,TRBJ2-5,CASSQLTGQETQYF,TGCGCCAGCAGCCAGCTGACAGGTCAAGAGACCCAGTACTTC
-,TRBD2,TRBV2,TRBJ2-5,CASSQGLESQETQYF,TGTGCCAGCAGCCAAGGACTAGAGAGCCAAGAGACCCAGTACTTC
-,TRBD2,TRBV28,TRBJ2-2,CASSHSGTPTGELFF,TGTGCCAGCAGTCATAGCGGGACGCCCACCGGGGAGCTGTTTTTT
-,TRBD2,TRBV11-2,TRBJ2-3,CASSLESGTSGRASTDTQYF,TGTGCCAGCAGCTTAGAGTCAGGGACTAGCGGGAGAGCTAGCACAGATACGCAGTATTTT
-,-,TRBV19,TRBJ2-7,CASSVSAGRAGLRSEQYF,TGTGCCAGTAGTGTGTCTGCGGGGCGGGCAGGACTCCGATCCGAGCAGTACTTC
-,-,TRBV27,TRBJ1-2,CASRLQGGGYGYTF,TGTGCCAGCAGGCTACAGGGCGGCGGCTATGGCTACACCTTC
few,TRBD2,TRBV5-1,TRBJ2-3,CASKSGGARDTQYF,TGCGCCAGCAAAAGCGGGGGGGCGAGAGATACGCAGTATTTT